The T cell receptor (beta chain) described here comes from a study of early T cells in non-severe SARS-CoV-2 infection. About the research overall: Investigators sequenced bulk RNA drawn from unsorted whole blood, and chains remained unpaired.

The germline V gene encodes CDR1 SGHTA and CDR2 FQGTGA. V was clipped by 3 bases and J by 4 bases, with 15 bases between them. The CDR3 spans 16 residues. Attachment of unique molecular identifiers was made to individual cDNA molecules. TCRdb reanalysed the 5' RACE reads using MiXCR and keeps one entry per CDR3 protein. This table holds tens of thousands of distinct CDR3 sequences, around 12% found once. Ten or more counts support this clonotype. The sequence came from an adult who was a healthcare worker with PCR-confirmed SARS-CoV-2 infection or an uninfected control (not recorded which). The donor label of this sample is uncertain. The chain employs TRBV7-3 and TRBJ2-2; D not resolved. The input for sequencing was whole blood, taken at baseline. The CDR3 region is CASSFPPPDGTGELFF. CDR3 coding DNA: TGTGCCAGCAGCTTCCCACCCCCGGACGGCACCGGGGAGCTGTTTTTT.